The entry that follows covers one T cell receptor (beta chain) sequence. Seattle patients were enrolled while actively infected and followed longitudinally. Generated by immunoSEQ multiplex PCR, the TCRdb table keeps only in-frame clones and is missing some. The sample records about 140,000 clones, about 83% being singletons. These data originate in a study of blood T cell repertoires in COVID-19. Study summary: Nucleic acid was either cDNA or gDNA, and it came from T cells, B-cell-depleted T cells, or PBMCs.

The germline V gene has CDR1 MDHEN and CDR2 SYDVKM. CDR3 size: 15 residues. V trimming: 4 bases; J trimming: 6 bases; junction bases outside the gene matches: 6. Sequenced sample: peripheral blood. The chain links TRBV28 to TRBJ1-2; 12 positions match TRBD1. This clonotype was obtained from a man younger than 45 with COVID-19, enrolled during active disease. The CDR3 region is CASSSRGTGGNGYTF. The CDR3 bases are TGTGCCAGCAGTTCCAGAGGGACAGGGGGCAATGGCTACACCTTC.